The present entry profiles one T cell receptor (beta chain) with its context. The method was immunoSEQ multiplex PCR; TCRdb's version includes in-frame clones alone and lacks a portion of them. The sample consists of 240,000 or so clones, 86% of them appearing once. The sample originates from a study of blood T cell repertoires in COVID-19. About the research overall: The cDNA or gDNA used as material had been derived from T cells, B-cell-depleted T cells, or PBMCs.

Adults between about 18 and 95 years of age took part from fewer than 30 US areas. Resolution of symptoms, clearance, or two negative PCRs was present in recovered Cohort 3 donors. The CDR3 is 14 amino acids. Deletions cut 3 bases from V and 4 bases from J, with 15 bases between. CDR1 is GTSNPN, CDR2 SVGIG, per germline (reference sequence). The chain combines TRBV30 with TRBJ2-5, with a weak D call TRBD1 (6 bases). This sequence was found in a woman aged 50 to 60 who had recovered from COVID-19. The source material was PBMCs or T cells enriched from blood (not recorded which). The DNA of the CDR3 is TGTGCCTGGAGAGTACAGGGAAGGGGAGAGACCCAGTACTTC. It translates to CAWRVQGRGETQYF.